This is a list of T cell receptor beta chains from one sample in a study of OX40 agonist ivuxolimab in advanced cancers. TCRdb keeps only in-frame clones here, not all; method: immunoSEQ multiplex PCR. Among 12,000 or so clones listed, less than 80% were seen once. The source material was CD4+ or CD8+ T cells sorted from blood, sampled in a trial of the OX40 agonist ivuxolimab. Receptor source: an adult with an advanced solid tumor such as melanoma, head and neck, liver or kidney cancer. Both conserved end residues are part of each CDR3. The order of the fields is V gene, CDR3 protein.

V gene: TRBV7-6; CDR3 protein: CASSQGPGTYEQYF
V gene: TRBV28; CDR3 protein: CASSSQRGALFFYF
V gene: TRBV27; CDR3 protein: CASSPRDGSYEQYF
V gene: TRBV28; CDR3 protein: CASSRRGGASYEQYF
V gene: TRBV11-1; CDR3 protein: CASSTTGNLNYGYTF
V gene: TRBV5-4; CDR3 protein: CASSQGWGYTF
V gene: TRBV4-1; CDR3 protein: CASSQGVMVNTEAFF
V gene: TRBV5-6; CDR3 protein: CASSPEGVDYGYTF
V gene: TRBV2; CDR3 protein: CASRGRDMIEAFF
V gene: TRBV10-2; CDR3 protein: CASRSAPVGIYEQYF
V gene: TRBV6-5; CDR3 protein: CASTSGSYEQYF
V gene: TRBV10-1; CDR3 protein: CASSESGTEAFF
V gene: TRBV4-2; CDR3 protein: CASSLGQGDGYTF
V gene: TRBV2; CDR3 protein: CASRGLPDTQYF
V gene: TRBV5-6; CDR3 protein: CASSLGVVIKDRGEQYF
V gene: TRBV27; CDR3 protein: CASRRQSGREAFF
V gene: TRBV4-2; CDR3 protein: CASSERLAGVLGEQYF
V gene: TRBV19; CDR3 protein: CASSPSAGYSYEQYF
V gene: TRBV19; CDR3 protein: CASSITSTGYEQYF
V gene: TRBV28; CDR3 protein: CASRIYREAETQYF
V gene: TRBV4-3; CDR3 protein: CASSQDRATNEKLFF
V gene: TRBV28; CDR3 protein: CASAIDGEAYNEQFF
V gene: TRBV27; CDR3 protein: CASSLQWGLGTDTQYF
V gene: TRBV19; CDR3 protein: CASSLTGSGASEAFF
V gene: TRBV7-2; CDR3 protein: CASSLLGQSYEQYF
V gene: TRBV19; CDR3 protein: CASRRGNSPLHF
V gene: TRBV6-1; CDR3 protein: CASNRQGSTEAFF
V gene: TRBV5-6; CDR3 protein: CASTLTIGDSYEQYF
V gene: TRBV7-8; CDR3 protein: CASSLRPINQPQHF
V gene: TRBV5-6; CDR3 protein: CASSVQTEYSNQPQHF
V gene: TRBV2; CDR3 protein: CASGAGQGPYEQYF
V gene: TRBV4-2; CDR3 protein: CASSQDKGLLYEQYF
V gene: TRBV27; CDR3 protein: CASRQGARGYTF
V gene: TRBV9; CDR3 protein: CASSVETGTDEQYF
V gene: TRBV7-9; CDR3 protein: CASSMERDRETQYF
V gene: TRBV6-6; CDR3 protein: CASSASGTSYNEQFF
V gene: TRBV27; CDR3 protein: CASSPLGQGYNEQFF
V gene: TRBV5-5; CDR3 protein: CASSPEGGAYEQYF
V gene: TRBV27; CDR3 protein: CASSSTGVTGELFF
V gene: TRBV30; CDR3 protein: CAPDWSDYTF
V gene: TRBV11-3; CDR3 protein: CASSPGLAGGYEQFF
V gene: TRBV5-1; CDR3 protein: CASSLDYYLYGYTF
V gene: TRBV15; CDR3 protein: CATSRAGADTQYF
V gene: TRBV2; CDR3 protein: CASSDSYPGAFF
V gene: TRBV27; CDR3 protein: CASSLTGFEAFF
V gene: TRBV5-1; CDR3 protein: CASSFGFTGELFF
V gene: TRBV4-1; CDR3 protein: CASSQERIRETQYF
V gene: TRBV19; CDR3 protein: CASSMGTATNEKLFF
V gene: TRBV5-4; CDR3 protein: CASSLAGAGAGYGYTF
V gene: TRBV6-5; CDR3 protein: CASSPHPDTQYF
V gene: TRBV4-1; CDR3 protein: CASSRPGDSNQPQHF
V gene: TRBV19; CDR3 protein: CASSVGDWTEAFF
V gene: TRBV6-1; CDR3 protein: CAEGGEQYF
V gene: TRBV30; CDR3 protein: CAWSQGADTQYF
V gene: TRBV10-3; CDR3 protein: CAISLGTEAFF
V gene: TRBV7-6; CDR3 protein: CASSSGQGATNEKLFF
V gene: TRBV7-4; CDR3 protein: CASSLEGINQPQHF